This T cell receptor (beta chain) originates from a study of beta chain features in type 1 diabetes. The V gene's germline CDR1 is SEHNR and CDR2 FQNEAQ (reference sequence). V was cut by 8 bases and J by 6 bases, with 20 bases left in between. The CDR3 is made up of 16 amino acids. Study-level findings and limits: In every one of the four CD4+ subsets, TCRB CDR3s were moderately but significantly shorter in Type 1 diabetes patients.

Of the isolated RNA, all was reverse transcribed, and so the sequenced material was expressed TCRB transcripts. This table comes from immunoSEQ multiplex PCR, and its TCRdb copy is limited to in-frame clones, with some not included. The sample lists around 250,000 clones, about 20% occurring once. This clone was found a few times. Its matching antigen is unknown. The TCR was taken from a woman in her thirties or forties with type 1 diabetes. The chain couples TRBV7-9 to TRBJ1-6; D is unclear. Sequences were obtained from naive CD4+ T cells from blood. The CDR3 protein is CASGLRRVGANSPLHF. Here the CDR3 DNA reads TGTGCCAGCGGACTCCGACGGGTCGGAGCTAATTCACCCCTCCACTTT.